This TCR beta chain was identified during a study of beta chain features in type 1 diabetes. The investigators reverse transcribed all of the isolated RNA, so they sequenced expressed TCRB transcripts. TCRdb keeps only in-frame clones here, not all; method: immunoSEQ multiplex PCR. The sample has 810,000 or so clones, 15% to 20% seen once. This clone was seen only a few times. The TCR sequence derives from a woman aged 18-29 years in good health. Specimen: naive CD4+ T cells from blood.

CDR3: CASSRFDRGSYNEQFF. The CDR3 DNA follows: TGTGCCAGCAGCCGATTCGACAGGGGATCCTACAATGAGCAGTTCTTC. The V gene is TRBV7-2, the J gene TRBJ2-1, with 8 bases lining up with TRBD1. The ends lost 5 bases at V and 1 base at J; junction bases unmatched: 7. The CDR3 consists of 16 residues. CDR1 SGHTA and CDR2 FQGNSA come from the germline V gene. The entire variable domain, with the rest obtained from reference TRBV7-2 and TRBJ2-1, is as follows: GAGVSQSPSNKVTEKGKDVELRCDPISGHTALYWYRQSLGQGLEFLIYFQGNSAPDKSGLPSDRFSAERTGGSVSTLTIQRTQQEDSAVYLCASSRFDRGSYNEQFFGPGTRLTVL.